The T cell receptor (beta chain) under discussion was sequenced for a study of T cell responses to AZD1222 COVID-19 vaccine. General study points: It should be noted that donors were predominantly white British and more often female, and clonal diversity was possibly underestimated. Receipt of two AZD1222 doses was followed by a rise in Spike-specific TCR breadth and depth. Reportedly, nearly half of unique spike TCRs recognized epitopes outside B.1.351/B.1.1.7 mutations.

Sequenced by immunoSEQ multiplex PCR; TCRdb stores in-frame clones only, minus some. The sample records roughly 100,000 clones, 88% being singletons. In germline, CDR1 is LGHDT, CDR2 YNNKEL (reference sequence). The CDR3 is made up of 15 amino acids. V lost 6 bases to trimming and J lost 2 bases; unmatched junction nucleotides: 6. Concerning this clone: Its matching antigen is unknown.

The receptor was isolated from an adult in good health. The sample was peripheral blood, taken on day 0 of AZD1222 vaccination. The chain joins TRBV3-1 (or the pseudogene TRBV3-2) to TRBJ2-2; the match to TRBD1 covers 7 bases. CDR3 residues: CASRTAGGNTGELFF. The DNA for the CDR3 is TGTGCCAGCAGAACCGCAGGGGGAAACACCGGGGAGCTGTTTTTT.